A single sample is the source of the 29 T cell receptor delta chains below, sequenced in a study of Vδ1+ human thymocytes. These receptors are not linked to any known antigen. General study points: In the thymus, TRG and TRD repertoires looked highly polyclonal with Gaussian CDR3 lengths.

The template was reverse-transcribed extracted RNA. Pooled V-gene forward primers with one constant-region reverse primer generated the CDR3 amplicons by multiplex PCR. TCRdb fed the multiplex PCR reads into CATT to redo clone calling. The table shows about 53,000 delta-chain clones, with less than 15% occurring only once. The specimen was Vdelta1+ gamma-delta thymocytes from the thymus. The subset denotes: FACS-sorted CD3+ TCRalphabeta- TCRVdelta1+ TCRVdelta2- thymocytes. These receptors came from a girl less than two years old who had congenital heart surgery.

The sample holds a few counts of this clone. The V gene is TRDV1, the J gene TRDJ1; 12 bases agree with TRDD3. The CDR3 totals 21 residues. Trimming took 4 bases from V and 3 from J; bases not matched to a gene: 21. Germline V gene lookup returns CDR1 TSWWSYY and CDR2 QGS. The CDR3 DNA sequence: TGTGCTCTTGGGGGAGTTCCTAATTATTGTACTGGGGGATACATGGCCGATAAACTCATCTTT. This sequence encodes CALGGVPNYCTGGYMADKLIF.

This clone was seen only a few times. The chain uses TRDV1 and TRDJ1; TRDD3 matches at 7 bases. This CDR3 comprises 21 residues. The V gene's germline CDR1 is TSWWSYY and CDR2 QGS. V lost 5 bases and J lost 0; bases outside the gene matches: 24. The CDR3 reads CALGPSWDFGLGDTYTDKLIF. The CDR3 DNA reads as TGTGCTCTTGGGCCCTCCTGGGACTTCGGATTGGGGGACACCTACACCGATAAACTCATCTTT.

The chain uses TRDV1 and TRDJ1; no clear D. CDR1 and CDR2 from the germline V gene are TSWWSYY and QGS. V was pared by 0 bases and J by 9 bases, with 20 bases between. The length of the CDR3 is 16 residues. The CDR3 sequence is CALGELKYLARVELIF. The DNA of the CDR3 is TGTGCTCTTGGGGAACTTAAGTACCTCGCAAGGGTTGAACTCATCTTT.

Only a few counts were recorded for this clone. The gene calls are TRDV1 and TRDJ1, with D perhaps TRDD3 (6 bases). V was shortened by 2 bases and J by 0 bases, with 16 bases between the two germline ends. This CDR3 has 17 residues. Germline V lookup: CDR1 TSWWSYY, CDR2 QGS. The CDR3 sequence: CALGEMRGNRYTDKLIF. The DNA of the CDR3 is TGTGCTCTTGGGGAAATGAGGGGGAACCGGTACACCGATAAACTCATCTTT.

The sample holds many counts of this clone. The chain recombines TRDV2 with TRDJ1, with 12 bases that match TRDD3. V shed 3 bases, J shed 0 bases, and the junction held 10 bases outside the gene matches. The CDR3 totals 18 residues. The germline V gene encodes CDR1 GEAIGNYY and CDR2 EKD. The CDR3 protein is CACDGTTGGYLYTDKLIF. DNA for the CDR3: TGTGCCTGTGACGGCACTACTGGGGGATACCTGTACACCGATAAACTCATCTTT.

V is TRDV1 and J is TRDJ1; D possibly corresponds to TRDD3 (6 bases). This CDR3 has 15 amino acids. Trimming removed 2 bases at V and 4 bases at J, with 14 bases between. Germline lookup yields CDR1 TSWWSYY and CDR2 QGS. The CDR3 sequence is CALGEDTWLGDKLIF. CDR3 coding DNA: TGTGCTCTTGGGGAAGATACGTGGTTAGGCGATAAACTCATCTTT.

Regarding this clone: The sample holds other DNA sequences that translate to the same CDR3. The J gene is TRDJ1, the V gene TRDV1; tentatively, D is TRDD3 (5 bases). The CDR3 totals 18 residues. Germline loops: CDR1 TSWWSYY, CDR2 QGS. Trimming removed 1 base at V and 7 bases at J, with 25 bases between. The CDR3 here is CALGEQNTGGCRVGKLIF. In nucleotides, the CDR3 is TGTGCTCTTGGGGAACAGAACACCGGGGGGTGTCGGGTCGGTAAACTCATCTTT.

J is TRDJ1 and V is TRDV1; perhaps TRDD3 as D (5 bases). CDR1 is TSWWSYY and CDR2 is QGS in the germline V gene. Between the trimmed V and J ends, which lost 4 bases and 0 bases, there was a span of 24 bases. CDR3 length: 19 residues. CDR3 amino acids: CALGVPSLGEPSYTDKLIF. The CDR3 region has the DNA TGTGCTCTTGGGGTGCCGTCGCTGGGCGAGCCATCGTACACCGATAAACTCATCTTT.

The rearrangement joins TRDV1 to TRDJ1; no clear D. The CDR3 spans 20 residues. Germline V gene lookup returns CDR1 TSWWSYY and CDR2 QGS. The germline V and J ends were trimmed by 1 base and 0 bases, with 24 bases remaining between them. CDR3 amino acids: CALGERGPGPSSRYTDKLIF. In nucleotides, the CDR3 is TGTGCTCTTGGGGAACGGGGCCCGGGGCCATCCTCTCGGTACACCGATAAACTCATCTTT.

V and J are TRDV1 and TRDJ1, with 8 bases that match TRDD3. With V trimmed by 2 bases and J by 0 bases, 38 bases remained unmatched. The CDR3 length is 27 residues. Germline CDR1 reads TSWWSYY; CDR2 reads QGS. In DNA form, the CDR3 reads TGTGCTCTTGGGGAATTGAAGAGGCCTTCACACGAAAGGGCGTACTGGGGGCAACCCCTGTACACCGATAAACTCATCTTT. This encodes CALGELKRPSHERAYWGQPLYTDKLIF.

The chain combines TRDV1 with TRDJ1, with D perhaps TRDD3 (5 bases). Trimming left V 0 bases short and J 0 bases short, with 20 bases between. The CDR3 spans 19 residues. The germline CDR1 and CDR2 sequences are TSWWSYY and QGS. The CDR3 nucleotides are TGTGCTCTTGGGGAACTATACGTCGTTGGGATCCAGTACACCGATAAACTCATCTTT. Translating it yields CALGELYVVGIQYTDKLIF.

The V gene is TRDV1, the J gene TRDJ1; no definite D call. CDR3 length equals 15 residues. The germline V gene encodes CDR1 TSWWSYY and CDR2 QGS. Between the trimmed V and J ends, which lost 0 bases and 2 bases, there was a span of 10 bases. CDR3 protein: CALGELTHETDKLIF. The CDR3, as DNA: TGTGCTCTTGGGGAACTTACGCATGAGACCGATAAACTCATCTTT.

This rearrangement joins TRDV2 to TRDJ1, with 9 bases fitting TRDD3. The CDR3 has 17 amino acids. The germline V gene encodes CDR1 GEAIGNYY and CDR2 EKD. The trim removed 3 bases at V and 1 base at J, leaving 11 bases unmatched. This chain's CDR3 is CACDGAYWGTSTDKLIF. In DNA, the CDR3 is TGTGCCTGTGACGGAGCCTACTGGGGGACCTCCACCGATAAACTCATCTTT.

The chain carries TRDV1 and TRDJ1; D not resolved. CDR1 and CDR2 (germline): TSWWSYY, QGS. V lost 2 bases, J lost 5 bases, and 12 bases lay in between. The CDR3 is made up of 14 amino acids. The CDR3 nucleotides read TGTGCTCTTGGGGAATCAAAGGGGTCTGATAAACTCATCTTT. The encoded protein is CALGESKGSDKLIF.

A few counts support this clone. The chain is built from TRDV1 and TRDJ1; D perhaps matches TRDD3 (6 bases). Trimming took 4 bases from V and 1 from J, leaving 25 bases between them. Germline values: CDR1 TSWWSYY, CDR2 QGS. This CDR3 spans 19 amino acids. The CDR3: CALGALLVAGDWSTDKLIF. The CDR3 coding sequence is TGTGCTCTTGGGGCCCTCCTAGTAGCTGGGGATTGGAGCACCGATAAACTCATCTTT.

A few counts support this clone. The gene calls are TRDV1 and TRDJ1; no definite D call. The CDR3 is made up of 14 amino acids. The V end lost 0 bases, the J end lost 2 bases, and 7 bases lay between the germline ends. The V gene's germline CDR1 is TSWWSYY and CDR2 QGS. CDR3 in DNA: TGTGCTCTTGGGGAACTAGAGGCGACCGATAAACTCATCTTT. Protein: CALGELEATDKLIF.

V gene TRDV1 combines with J gene TRDJ1, with D unclear. The V and J ends lost 4 bases and 0 bases respectively, with 12 bases between them. CDR3 size: 15 residues. In germline, CDR1 is TSWWSYY, CDR2 QGS. The CDR3, as DNA: TGTGCTCTTGGGGGGCCAGGTGGGAACACCGATAAACTCATCTTT. Its translation is CALGGPGGNTDKLIF.

The chain carries TRDV1 and TRDJ1; 12 positions match TRDD3. The length of the CDR3 is 27 residues. Trimming took 3 bases from V and 0 from J; bases not matched to a gene: 35. In germline, CDR1 is TSWWSYY, CDR2 QGS. The CDR3 coding sequence is TGTGCTCTTGGGGACCCTTCCTACACTAAGCGGGGGATTCCTTACTGGGGGATACCCCCGTACACCGATAAACTCATCTTT. It encodes CALGDPSYTKRGIPYWGIPPYTDKLIF.

This clone was counted a few times. The genes are TRDV1 and TRDJ1; no clear D. The CDR3 loop spans 19 amino acids. Trimming took 4 bases from V and 1 from J, leaving 25 bases between them. CDR1 and CDR2 (germline): TSWWSYY, QGS. CDR3 DNA: TGTGCTCTTGGGGCCCGACCCATACTCGCATCCCCCGCCACCGATAAACTCATCTTT. Amino acid sequence: CALGARPILASPATDKLIF.

This clone was recorded a few times. This chain uses TRDV1 with TRDJ1, with 7 bases matching TRDD3. The CDR3 is 18 residues long. With 4 bases clipped from V and 0 bases from J, the junction kept 14 bases outside the gene matches. Per germline, CDR1 TSWWSYY and CDR2 QGS. CDR3 in DNA: TGTGCTCTTGGGGCACCCCGCCAGGGGGATCCGTACACCGATAAACTCATCTTT. Residues: CALGAPRQGDPYTDKLIF.

The rearrangement links TRDV1 to TRDJ1; possibly TRDD3 for D (5 bases). V was shortened by 0 bases and J by 0 bases, with 14 bases between the two germline ends. This CDR3 spans 17 amino acids. Germline V gene lookup returns CDR1 TSWWSYY and CDR2 QGS. The CDR3 nucleotides are TGTGCTCTTGGGGAACTCGACGGATATCCCTACACCGATAAACTCATCTTT. It is translated as CALGELDGYPYTDKLIF.

This clone was seen only a few times. This chain joins TRDV1 and TRDJ1, with D possibly being TRDD3 (5 bases). The CDR3 contains 16 residues. V lost 4 bases to trimming and J lost 0 bases, with 15 bases between them. Germline CDR1 and CDR2: TSWWSYY and QGS. CDR3 amino acids: CALGATATGYTDKLIF. CDR3 bases: TGTGCTCTTGGGGCAACGGCCACTGGTTACACCGATAAACTCATCTTT.

This clone appeared a few times. The rearrangement uses TRDV1 and TRDJ1, with TRDD3 matching over 13 bases. The V segment lost 3 bases and the J segment 2 bases; nucleotides outside the gene matches: 27. The CDR3 covers 24 residues. Germline loops: CDR1 TSWWSYY, CDR2 QGS. CDR3 in amino acids: CALGDDSSLPLLGDTLSETDKLIF. The CDR3 DNA is TGTGCTCTTGGGGATGACTCTTCCTTACCTTTACTGGGGGATACGCTTAGCGAAACCGATAAACTCATCTTT.

This clone was detected only a few times. V gene TRDV1 combines with J gene TRDJ1, with a tentative D call TRDD2 (6 bases). Germline V CDR1 and CDR2: TSWWSYY, QGS. This CDR3 contains 21 residues. The V gene lost 4 bases and the J gene lost 1 base, with 31 bases spanning the gap. The chain's CDR3 is CALGGRPQSYSRVGSTDKLIF. The CDR3 DNA reads TGTGCTCTTGGGGGTCGCCCCCAATCCTACTCTCGAGTAGGATCCACCGATAAACTCATCTTT.

This clone was found many times. This chain connects TRDV2 to TRDJ1, with 9 bases that match TRDD3. Per germline, CDR1 GEAIGNYY and CDR2 EKD. The CDR3 loop spans 19 amino acids. Trimming removed 3 bases from V and 5 bases from J; junction bases left unmatched: 21. The CDR3 spells CACDPPRLGDLDPGDKLIF. In DNA, the CDR3 is TGTGCCTGTGACCCTCCGAGGCTGGGGGATCTTGATCCCGGGGATAAACTCATCTTT.

The J gene is TRDJ1, the V gene TRDV1, with TRDD3 matching over 10 bases. The CDR3 totals 23 residues. Unmatched junction bases numbered 24, after V lost 1 base and J lost 1 base. The germline V gene encodes CDR1 TSWWSYY and CDR2 QGS. CDR3 in amino acids: CALGERRTAPALYWGILTDKLIF. The DNA for the CDR3 is TGTGCTCTTGGGGAACGGCGGACCGCCCCCGCCCTGTACTGGGGGATTCTCACCGATAAACTCATCTTT.

This clone has only one observation. The chain employs TRDV2 and TRDJ1, with 9 bases identical to TRDD3. CDR3 length equals 17 residues. V lost 5 bases, J lost 10 bases, and 22 bases stayed unmatched. Germline V gives CDR1 GEAIGNYY, CDR2 EKD. CDR3 protein: CACVVRGIQRFLRGLIF. DNA of the CDR3: TGTGCCTGTGTGGTCCGGGGGATACAAAGGTTTCTTCGGGGACTCATCTTT.

V and J are TRDV1 and TRDJ1, with 9 bases fitting TRDD3. The trim removed 4 bases at V and 0 bases at J, leaving 21 bases unmatched. The germline V gene encodes CDR1 TSWWSYY and CDR2 QGS. The CDR3 is made up of 21 amino acids. DNA of the CDR3: TGTGCTCTTGGGGGAGTACCTTCTACCAGAGGGGGATACCGTTACACCGATAAACTCATCTTT. Its protein is CALGGVPSTRGGYRYTDKLIF.

This clone was counted between two and nine times. At one of its ends the junction is not consistent with the germline gene, which may arise from a read error. This chain joins TRDV1 and TRDJ1; 8 nucleotides line up with TRDD2. Per germline, CDR1 TSWWSYY and CDR2 QGS. The CDR3 spans 20 residues. CDR3 DNA: TGTGCTTTTGGGGGCGGCCTTCCTAAGGACCAGGGGACATACACCGATAAACTCATCTTT. This encodes CAFGGGLPKDQGTYTDKLIF.